A selection of T cell receptor beta chains follows, all from one sample in a study of blood T cell repertoires in COVID-19. Method: immunoSEQ multiplex PCR; TCRdb's copy keeps in-frame clones and lacks some. The sample includes around 63,000 clones, around 90% seen only once; the top ten take roughly 3.2%. Sequencing was done on a sample of peripheral blood. The receptors originated from a man between 50 and 59 years old with active COVID-19. CDR3s include the opening cysteine and the closing phenylalanine or tryptophan. D genes are given only for firm matches. Not every row has a clone size; where given, it reads once, few, many or a size class.

size: NA; V: TRBV6-5; D: TRBD2; J: TRBJ2-5; DNA: TGTGCCAGTTTACTAGCGGGGGGCTTCGAGACCCAGTACTTC; CDR3: CASLLAGGFETQYF
size: few; V: TRBV5-1; D: NA; J: TRBJ2-7; DNA: TGCGCCAGCAGCCTGACTAGTCCCTCCTACGAGCAGTACTTC; CDR3: CASSLTSPSYEQYF
size: few; V: TRBV5-4; D: TRBD1; J: TRBJ2-7; DNA: TGTGCCAGCAGCTGGGACAGGGCGTACGAGCAGTACTTC; CDR3: CASSWDRAYEQYF
size: NA; V: TRBV7-9; D: NA; J: TRBJ2-3; DNA: TGTGCCAGCAGCTTAGGCCAGGGTCCGAGCACAGATACGCAGTATTTT; CDR3: CASSLGQGPSTDTQYF
size: NA; V: TRBV10-3; D: TRBD1; J: TRBJ2-7; DNA: TGTGCCATCAACCAGGGGGACGAGCAGTACTTC; CDR3: CAINQGDEQYF
size: NA; V: TRBV9; D: TRBD1; J: TRBJ1-1; DNA: TGTGCCAGCAGCGTCAGGACAGGGGGCTTCTCTGAAGCTTTCTTT; CDR3: CASSVRTGGFSEAFF
size: NA; V: TRBV6-5; D: TRBD1; J: TRBJ1-1; DNA: TGTGCCAGCAGGAGACAGGGTATAGCTTTCTTT; CDR3: CASRRQGIAFF
size: NA; V: TRBV23-1; D: NA; J: TRBJ2-7; DNA: TGCGCCAGCAGTCAAGGGGGACCCGAGCGGGTCTACGAGCAGTACTTC; CDR3: CASSQGGPERVYEQYF
size: NA; V: TRBV9; D: TRBD2; J: TRBJ2-2; DNA: TGTGCCAGCAGCGCACTAGCGGGGGGTATCACCGGGGAGCTGTTTTTT; CDR3: CASSALAGGITGELFF
size: NA; V: TRBV23-1; D: TRBD1; J: TRBJ2-1; DNA: TGCGCCAGCAGTCAAGGAACCGGGACAGGGGTTTCCTACAATGAGCAGTTCTTC; CDR3: CASSQGTGTGVSYNEQFF
size: NA; V: TRBV9; D: TRBD1; J: TRBJ2-2; DNA: TGTGCCAGCAGCCCCCGGACAGGGACCGGGGAGCTGTTTTTT; CDR3: CASSPRTGTGELFF
size: NA; V: TRBV10-3; D: NA; J: TRBJ1-5; DNA: TGTGCCATCAGCCAGGGGATGGGCAATCAGCCCCAGCATTTT; CDR3: CAISQGMGNQPQHF
size: NA; V: TRBV7-8; D: TRBD1; J: TRBJ2-3; DNA: TGTGCCAGCAGCCTAAGACAGGGGGCGACTTCAGATACGCAGTATTTT; CDR3: CASSLRQGATSDTQYF
size: NA; V: TRBV2; D: NA; J: TRBJ2-5; DNA: TGTGCCAGCAGTGGCAGTAGCGGGACCCAGTACTTC; CDR3: CASSGSSGTQYF
size: once; V: TRBV6-2/TRBV6-3; D: NA; J: TRBJ2-7; DNA: TGTGCCAGCAGTTACCGGGGAGACTTAAACGCCTACGAGCAGTACTTC; CDR3: CASSYRGDLNAYEQYF
size: NA; V: TRBV10-3; D: NA; J: TRBJ2-1; DNA: TGTGCCATCAGAAAGACAGTCTACAATGAGCAGTTCTTC; CDR3: CAIRKTVYNEQFF
size: NA; V: TRBV7-2; D: NA; J: TRBJ2-2; DNA: TGTGCCAGCACCCCGGGACACAACACCGGGGAGCTGTTTTTT; CDR3: CASTPGHNTGELFF
size: NA; V: TRBV15; D: TRBD1; J: TRBJ2-3; DNA: TGTGCCACCAGCAGAAGGGACAGGGGTGGGACAGATACGCAGTATTTT; CDR3: CATSRRDRGGTDTQYF
size: once; V: TRBV3-1/TRBV3-2; D: TRBD2; J: TRBJ2-5; DNA: TGTGCCAGCAGCACCAGCGGGGGGGCGGTTGAGACCCAGTACTTC; CDR3: CASSTSGGAVETQYF
size: NA; V: TRBV5-1; D: NA; J: TRBJ1-2; DNA: TGCGCCAGCAGCTTGGATACGGTCACAGGGTCTTTTCGGTGGTATGGCTACACCTTC; CDR3: CASSLDTVTGSFRWYGYTF
size: NA; V: TRBV29-1; D: NA; J: TRBJ1-1; DNA: TGCAGCGTTAAAGCGGGGAACACTGAAGCTTTCTTT; CDR3: CSVKAGNTEAFF
size: NA; V: TRBV4-3; D: TRBD1; J: TRBJ2-1; DNA: TGCGCCAGCAGCCAAGTTGTCTCAGGGGGCCGCAACTACAATGAGCAGTTCTTC; CDR3: CASSQVVSGGRNYNEQFF
size: once; V: TRBV11-3; D: NA; J: TRBJ2-7; DNA: TGTGCCAGCAGCCCGGGACACGAGAAGTACGAGCAGTACTTC; CDR3: CASSPGHEKYEQYF
size: NA; V: TRBV19; D: NA; J: TRBJ1-5; DNA: TGTGCCAGTAAGCGGGCCCAGGGCAATCAGCCCCAGCATTTT; CDR3: CASKRAQGNQPQHF
size: NA; V: TRBV6-5; D: TRBD1; J: TRBJ1-6; DNA: TGTGCCAGCACTACCGGACAGGGACTTAATTCACCCCTCCACTTT; CDR3: CASTTGQGLNSPLHF
size: NA; V: TRBV18; D: TRBD2; J: TRBJ2-7; DNA: TGTGCCAGCTCGCCCGCGGGGGGGGTCTACGAGCAGTACTTC; CDR3: CASSPAGGVYEQYF
size: NA; V: TRBV4-3; D: TRBD2; J: TRBJ2-1; DNA: TGCGCCAGCAGCCTCACTAGCGGGGCCGGTGAGCAGTTCTTC; CDR3: CASSLTSGAGEQFF
size: NA; V: TRBV3-1/TRBV3-2; D: NA; J: TRBJ1-5; DNA: TGTGCCAGCAGCCAAGGTCATAGCAATCAGCCCCAGCATTTT; CDR3: CASSQGHSNQPQHF
size: NA; V: TRBV5-1; D: NA; J: TRBJ2-1; DNA: TGCGCCAGCAGTGGTCGGGTAGACAATGAGCAGTTCTTC; CDR3: CASSGRVDNEQFF
size: NA; V: TRBV11-2; D: NA; J: TRBJ1-4; DNA: TGTGCCAGCAGCTTAGGATCGGGGAAAGCTAATGAAAAACTGTTTTTT; CDR3: CASSLGSGKANEKLFF
size: NA; V: TRBV6-5; D: TRBD1; J: TRBJ1-2; DNA: TGTGCCAGCAGATTCGACAGGGGGAAAGGCTATGGCTACACCTTC; CDR3: CASRFDRGKGYGYTF
size: NA; V: TRBV6-5; D: NA; J: TRBJ2-7; DNA: TGTGCCAGCAGTTTCGAAAGCGGGTGGATCTACGAGCAGTACTTC; CDR3: CASSFESGWIYEQYF
size: NA; V: TRBV3-1/TRBV3-2; D: TRBD2; J: TRBJ2-7; DNA: TGTGCCAGCAGCCAAGGGACTAGCGGGGGCCCTTGGGACGAGCAGTACTTC; CDR3: CASSQGTSGGPWDEQYF
size: NA; V: TRBV12-3/TRBV12-4; D: NA; J: TRBJ2-1; DNA: TGTGCCAGCAGTCTCCTTTTTGGGGGGGAGCAGTTCTTC; CDR3: CASSLLFGGEQFF
size: NA; V: TRBV7-6; D: NA; J: TRBJ2-2; DNA: TGTGCCAGCAGCTCTTCGACGACAGCTCGTACGAACACCGGGGAGCTGTTTTTT; CDR3: CASSSSTTARTNTGELFF
size: NA; V: TRBV6-5; D: TRBD2; J: TRBJ2-1; DNA: TGTGCCAGCAGTCCGGGAGGGGGGTATGAGCAGTTCTTC; CDR3: CASSPGGGYEQFF
size: NA; V: TRBV2; D: TRBD2; J: TRBJ2-1; DNA: TGTGCCAGCAGGGGAGTGGGTAGCGGGGGGACAGGCTCCTACAATGAGCAGTTCTTC; CDR3: CASRGVGSGGTGSYNEQFF